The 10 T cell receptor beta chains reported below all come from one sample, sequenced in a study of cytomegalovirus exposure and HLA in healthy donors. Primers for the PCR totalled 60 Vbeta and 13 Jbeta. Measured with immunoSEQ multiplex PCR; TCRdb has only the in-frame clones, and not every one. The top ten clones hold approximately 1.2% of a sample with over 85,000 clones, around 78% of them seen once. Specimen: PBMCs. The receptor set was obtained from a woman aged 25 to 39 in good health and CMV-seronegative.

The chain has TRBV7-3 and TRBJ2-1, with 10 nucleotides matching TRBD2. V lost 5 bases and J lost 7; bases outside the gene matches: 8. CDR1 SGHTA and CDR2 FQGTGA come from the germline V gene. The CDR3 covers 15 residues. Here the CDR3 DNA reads TGTGCCAGCAGCCCTTCGCCTAGCGGGGGAAATGAGCAGTTCTTC. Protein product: CASSPSPSGGNEQFF.

DNA for the CDR3: TGTGCCAGCAGTTCCGGGACAGTTTTTTTTTACGAGCAGTACTTC. Its protein product is CASSSGTVFFYEQYF. This sequence joins TRBV28 and TRBJ2-7; 7 nucleotides align to TRBD1. The ends lost 4 bases at V and 4 bases at J; junction bases unmatched: 10. There are 15 residues in the CDR3. The germline V gene encodes CDR1 MDHEN and CDR2 SYDVKM.

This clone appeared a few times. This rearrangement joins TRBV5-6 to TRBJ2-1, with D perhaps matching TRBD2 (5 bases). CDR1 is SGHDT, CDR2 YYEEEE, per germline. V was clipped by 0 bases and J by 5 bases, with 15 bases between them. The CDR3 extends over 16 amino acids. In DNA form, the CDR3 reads TGTGCCAGCAGCTTGGTAGGGAGAGCGCGAAACAATGAGCAGTTCTTC. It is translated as CASSLVGRARNNEQFF.

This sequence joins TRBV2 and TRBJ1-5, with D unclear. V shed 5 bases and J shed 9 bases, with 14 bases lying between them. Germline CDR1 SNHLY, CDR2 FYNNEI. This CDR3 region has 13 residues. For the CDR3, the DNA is TGTGCCAGCAGTCGAACCACTCGGGGGCCCCAGCATTTT. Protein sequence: CASSRTTRGPQHF.

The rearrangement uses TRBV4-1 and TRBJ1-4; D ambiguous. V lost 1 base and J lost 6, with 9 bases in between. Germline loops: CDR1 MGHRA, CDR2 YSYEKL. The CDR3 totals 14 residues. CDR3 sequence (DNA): TGCGCCAGCAGCCAAGTCGAGGGTGATGAAAAACTGTTTTTT. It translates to CASSQVEGDEKLFF.

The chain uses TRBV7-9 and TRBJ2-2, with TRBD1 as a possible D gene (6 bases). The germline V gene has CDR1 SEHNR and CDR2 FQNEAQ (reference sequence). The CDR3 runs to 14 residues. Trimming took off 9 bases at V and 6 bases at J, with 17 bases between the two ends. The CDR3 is CARAPLTGSGELFF. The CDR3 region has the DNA TGTGCCAGAGCTCCCCTCACAGGGTCCGGGGAGCTGTTTTTT.

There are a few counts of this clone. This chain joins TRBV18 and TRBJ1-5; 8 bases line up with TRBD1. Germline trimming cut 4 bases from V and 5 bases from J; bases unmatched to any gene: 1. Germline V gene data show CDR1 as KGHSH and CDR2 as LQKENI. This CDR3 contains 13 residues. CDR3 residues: CASSQQGDQPQHF. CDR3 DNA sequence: TGTGCCAGCTCACAACAGGGGGATCAGCCCCAGCATTTT.

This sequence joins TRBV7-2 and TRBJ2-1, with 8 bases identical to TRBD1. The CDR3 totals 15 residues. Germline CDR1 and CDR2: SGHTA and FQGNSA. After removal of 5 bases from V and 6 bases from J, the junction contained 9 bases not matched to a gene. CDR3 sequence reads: CASSDGTGVINEQFF. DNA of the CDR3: TGTGCCAGCAGCGACGGGACAGGAGTGATCAATGAGCAGTTCTTC.

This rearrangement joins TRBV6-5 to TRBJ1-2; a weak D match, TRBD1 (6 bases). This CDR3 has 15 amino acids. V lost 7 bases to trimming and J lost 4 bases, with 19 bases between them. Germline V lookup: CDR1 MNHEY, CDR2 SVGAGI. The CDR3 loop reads CASTQTGTGGYGYTF. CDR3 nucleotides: TGTGCCAGCACCCAGACAGGAACCGGTGGCTATGGCTACACCTTC.

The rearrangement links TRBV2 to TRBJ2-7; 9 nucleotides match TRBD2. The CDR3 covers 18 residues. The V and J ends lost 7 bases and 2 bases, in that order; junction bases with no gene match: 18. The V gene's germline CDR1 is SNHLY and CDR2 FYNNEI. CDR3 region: CASTERLAGVPLPYEQYF. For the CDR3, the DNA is TGTGCCAGCACCGAACGGTTAGCGGGAGTCCCCTTACCCTACGAGCAGTACTTC. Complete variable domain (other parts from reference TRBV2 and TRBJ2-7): EPEVTQTPSHQVTQMGQEVILRCVPISNHLYFYWYRQILGQKVEFLVSFYNNEISEKSEIFDDQFSVERPDGSNFTLKIRSTKLEDSAMYFCASTERLAGVPLPYEQYFGPGTRLTVT.